The 9 T cell receptor beta chains below were found in one sample sequenced in a study of shared clonotypes between healthy human individuals. Method: immunoSEQ multiplex PCR; TCRdb's copy keeps in-frame clones and lacks some. Seen here are roughly 1,600,000 clones, 98% observed once, and the top ten hold 0.36%. Sequenced input: naive CD4+ T cells sorted from blood. Stated subset: CD45RA+ positively selected. The receptors derive from a man aged 30-40 years in good health.

This clone appeared once. The chain recombines TRBV18 with TRBJ1-2; possibly TRBD1 for D (5 bases). The length of the CDR3 is 17 residues. Looked up from germline, CDR1 is KGHSH and CDR2 is LQKENI. Deletions cut 2 bases from V and 9 bases from J, with 25 bases between. The CDR3 spells CASSPEEIDSRWRSYTF. The DNA for the CDR3 is TGTGCCAGCTCACCAGAAGAAATTGACAGCCGGTGGCGAAGCTACACCTTC.

The chain carries TRBV9 and TRBJ2-1, with 9 bases that match TRBD2. V lost 2 bases, J lost 0 bases, and 9 bases stayed unmatched. The germline CDR1 and CDR2 sequences are SGDLS and YYNGEE. The CDR3 totals 18 residues. The CDR3 here is CASSVDPGLASSYNEQFF. CDR3 DNA sequence: TGTGCCAGCAGCGTCGACCCCGGACTAGCGAGCTCCTACAATGAGCAGTTCTTC.

This CDR3 is CASSYQNDRGKAFF. DNA for the CDR3: TGTGCCAGCAGTTACCAGAACGACCGGGGCAAAGCTTTCTTT. This rearrangement joins TRBV6-6 to TRBJ1-1; possibly TRBD1 for D (5 bases). The germline V gene encodes CDR1 MNHNY and CDR2 SVGAGI (reference sequence). V lost 2 bases and J 9 bases, leaving 16 bases between the germline ends. The CDR3 runs to 14 residues.

V gene TRBV6-5 combines with J gene TRBJ2-7; D is ambiguous. V was cut by 5 bases and J by 2 bases, with 13 bases left in between. There are 14 residues in the CDR3. Germline V gene data show CDR1 as MNHEY and CDR2 as SVGAGI. This CDR3 reads CASSRAEPPYEQYF. The CDR3 DNA sequence: TGTGCCAGCAGTAGGGCGGAGCCCCCCTACGAGCAGTACTTC.

The CDR3 is CASSYLAGLAEQFF. The CDR3 DNA is TGTGCCAGCAGTTACCTCGCGGGACTAGCGGAGCAGTTCTTC. The chain employs TRBV6-5 and TRBJ2-1; 10 bases align to TRBD2. V was clipped by 2 bases and J by 10 bases; unmatched bases: 5. Germline-derived CDR1 and CDR2 are MNHEY and SVGAGI. CDR3 length: 14 amino acids.

The chain has TRBV5-4 and TRBJ2-2; TRBD2 aligns across 9 bases. Germline assignment: CDR1 SGHNT and CDR2 YYREEE (reference sequence). J lost 5 bases, V lost 1 base, and 9 bases had no gene match. This CDR3 region has 17 residues. As DNA, the CDR3 is TGTGCCAGCAGCTTGATTGGCGGGAGGGCCATGACCGGGGAGCTGTTTTTT. Its translation: CASSLIGGRAMTGELFF.

The rearrangement links TRBV10-2 to TRBJ1-5; D call uncertain. CDR1 is WSHSY, CDR2 SAAADI, per germline. CDR3 size: 13 residues. V was shortened by 7 bases and J by 0 bases, with 7 bases between the two germline ends. CDR3 sequence reads: CASTRDSNQPQHF. As DNA, the CDR3 is TGCGCCAGCACGAGGGATAGCAATCAGCCCCAGCATTTT.

CDR3 amino acids: CASSFTLTDAGATRFEQYF. The DNA of the CDR3 is TGTGCCAGCAGTTTCACTTTAACGGACGCTGGGGCTACCCGGTTCGAGCAGTACTTC. This sequence joins TRBV28 and TRBJ2-7, with D perhaps matching TRBD1 (5 bases). The CDR3 is made up of 19 amino acids. The germline CDR1 and CDR2 sequences are MDHEN and SYDVKM. With 3 bases removed from V and 6 bases from J, the gap between germline ends came to 30 bases.

The J gene is TRBJ2-5, the V gene TRBV5-4; TRBD2 matches 8 bases. V shed 0 bases and J 4 bases; nucleotides not matched to a gene: 14. Germline V gene data show CDR1 as SGHNT and CDR2 as YYREEE (reference sequence). The CDR3 has 18 residues. CDR3 sequence: CASSLGPRSGRGSETQYF. CDR3 DNA: TGTGCCAGCAGCTTGGGACCTAGAAGCGGGAGAGGTTCAGAGACCCAGTACTTC.